Given below is one TCR beta chain in context. The antigen remains undetermined. These data are taken from a study of T cell responses to AZD1222 COVID-19 vaccine. Broader study findings: With two AZD1222 doses given, Spike-specific TCR breadth and depth both rose.

The CDR3 is 11 amino acids. V was trimmed by 6 bases and J by 4 bases, leaving 6 bases between them. Germline lookup yields CDR1 SGHVS and CDR2 FQNEAQ. Generated by immunoSEQ multiplex PCR, the TCRdb table keeps only in-frame clones and is missing some. The data show about 99,000 clones, with roughly 87% seen just once and just under 3% held by the top ten. The V and J genes are TRBV7-8 and TRBJ1-1; D is unclear. The clonotype comes from an adult in good health. The sample here was peripheral blood, taken on day 0 of AZD1222 vaccination. The CDR3 coding sequence is TGTGCCAGCAGACCGGGCACTGAAGCTTTCTTT. This codes for CASRPGTEAFF.